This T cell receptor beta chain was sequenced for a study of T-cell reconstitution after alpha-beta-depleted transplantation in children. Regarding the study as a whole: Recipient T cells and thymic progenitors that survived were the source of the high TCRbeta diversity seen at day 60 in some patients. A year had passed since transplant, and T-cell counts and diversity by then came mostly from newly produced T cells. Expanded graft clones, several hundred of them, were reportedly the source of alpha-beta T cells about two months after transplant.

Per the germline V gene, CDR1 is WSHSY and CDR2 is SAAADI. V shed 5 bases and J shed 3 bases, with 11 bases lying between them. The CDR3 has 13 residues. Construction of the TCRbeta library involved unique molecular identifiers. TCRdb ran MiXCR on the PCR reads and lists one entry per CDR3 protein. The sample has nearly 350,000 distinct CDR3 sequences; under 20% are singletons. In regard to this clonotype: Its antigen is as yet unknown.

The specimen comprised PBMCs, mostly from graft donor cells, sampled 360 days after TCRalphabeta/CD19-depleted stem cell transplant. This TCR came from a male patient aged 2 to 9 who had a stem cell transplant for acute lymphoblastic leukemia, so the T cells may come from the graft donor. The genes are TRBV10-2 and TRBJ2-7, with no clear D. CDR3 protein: CASSNWVNYEQYF. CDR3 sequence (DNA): TGCGCCAGCAGTAACTGGGTCAACTACGAGCAGTACTTC.